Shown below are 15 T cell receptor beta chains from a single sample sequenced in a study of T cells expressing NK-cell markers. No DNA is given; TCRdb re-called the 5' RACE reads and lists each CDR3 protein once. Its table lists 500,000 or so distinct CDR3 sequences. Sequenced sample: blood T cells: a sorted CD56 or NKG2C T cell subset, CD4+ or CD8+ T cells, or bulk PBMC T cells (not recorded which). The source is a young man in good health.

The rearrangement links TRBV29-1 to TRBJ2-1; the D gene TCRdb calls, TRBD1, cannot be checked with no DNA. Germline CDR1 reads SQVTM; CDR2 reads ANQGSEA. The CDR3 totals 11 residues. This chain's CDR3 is CSVTPSSEQFF.

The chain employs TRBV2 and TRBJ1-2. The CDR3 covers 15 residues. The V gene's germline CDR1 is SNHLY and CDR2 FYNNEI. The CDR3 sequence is CASSEVVYGRDGYTF.

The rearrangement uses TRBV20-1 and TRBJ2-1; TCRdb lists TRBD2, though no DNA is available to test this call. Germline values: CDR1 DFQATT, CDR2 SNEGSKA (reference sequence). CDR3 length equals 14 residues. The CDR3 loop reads CSARDISARGEQFF.

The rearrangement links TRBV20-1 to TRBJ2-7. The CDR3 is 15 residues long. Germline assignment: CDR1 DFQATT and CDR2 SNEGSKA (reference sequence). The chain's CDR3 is CSARDRHKGSYEQYF.

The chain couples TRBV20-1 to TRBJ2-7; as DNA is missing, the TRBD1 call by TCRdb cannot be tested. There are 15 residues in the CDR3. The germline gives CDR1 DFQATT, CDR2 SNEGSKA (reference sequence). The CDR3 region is CSARDGGSVWDEQYF.

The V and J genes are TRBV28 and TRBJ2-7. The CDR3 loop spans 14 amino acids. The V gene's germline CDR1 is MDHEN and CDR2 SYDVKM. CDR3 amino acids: CASSSAGQGNEQYF.

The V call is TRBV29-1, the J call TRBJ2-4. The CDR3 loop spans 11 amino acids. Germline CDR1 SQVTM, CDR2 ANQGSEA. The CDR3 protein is CSVHKADIQYF.

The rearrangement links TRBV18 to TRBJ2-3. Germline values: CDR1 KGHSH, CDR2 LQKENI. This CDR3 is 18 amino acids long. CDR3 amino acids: CASSPLSAGGASTDTQYF.

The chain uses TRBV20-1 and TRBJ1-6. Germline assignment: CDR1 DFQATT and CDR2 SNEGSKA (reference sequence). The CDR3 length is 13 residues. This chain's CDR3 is CSARRGRDSPLHF.

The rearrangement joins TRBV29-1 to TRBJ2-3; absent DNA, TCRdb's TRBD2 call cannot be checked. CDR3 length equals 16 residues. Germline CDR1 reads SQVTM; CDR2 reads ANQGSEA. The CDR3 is CSVLGTISGSADTQYF.

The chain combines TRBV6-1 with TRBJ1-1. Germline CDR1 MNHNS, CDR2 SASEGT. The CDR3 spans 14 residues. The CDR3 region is CASSEWRLTTEAFF.

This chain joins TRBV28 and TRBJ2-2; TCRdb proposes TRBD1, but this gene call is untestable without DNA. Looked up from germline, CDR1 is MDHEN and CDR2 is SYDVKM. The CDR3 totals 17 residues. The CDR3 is CASRLRTWALNTGELFF.

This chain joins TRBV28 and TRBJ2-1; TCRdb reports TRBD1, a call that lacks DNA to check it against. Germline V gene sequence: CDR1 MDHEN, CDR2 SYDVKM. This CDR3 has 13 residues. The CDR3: CASYRTGRNEQFF.

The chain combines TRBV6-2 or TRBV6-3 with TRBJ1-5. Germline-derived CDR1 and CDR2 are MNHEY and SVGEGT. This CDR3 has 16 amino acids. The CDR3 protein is CASIGRGGYSNQPQHF.

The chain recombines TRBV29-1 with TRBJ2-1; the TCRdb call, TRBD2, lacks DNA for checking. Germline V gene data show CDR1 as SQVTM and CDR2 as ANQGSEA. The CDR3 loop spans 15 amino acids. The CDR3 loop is CSVELRGSRDNEQFF.